This is a list of T cell receptor beta chains from one sample in a study of OX40 agonist ivuxolimab in advanced cancers. Produced via immunoSEQ multiplex PCR; TCRdb's table is partial and in-frame only. The table lists around 50,000 clones, 88% of them singletons, with about 7.8% in the top ten. Specimen: CD4+ or CD8+ T cells sorted from blood, collected in a trial of the OX40 agonist ivuxolimab. These receptors were taken from an adult with an advanced solid tumor such as melanoma, head and neck, liver or kidney cancer. CDR3s include the opening cysteine and the closing phenylalanine or tryptophan. D genes are given only for firm matches. Clone size is given for some rows only: seen once, a few or many times, or a class if the clone is expanded.

V,J,size,D,DNA,CDR3
TRBV30,TRBJ2-6,NA,NA,TGTGCCTGGAGCGCCCCAGGGACCCGAGGGGCCAACGTCCTGACTTTC,CAWSAPGTRGANVLTF
TRBV5-1,TRBJ1-1,few,NA,TGCGCCAGCAGCTTGACAGGGATGAACACTGAAGCTTTCTTT,CASSLTGMNTEAFF
TRBV27,TRBJ2-5,NA,NA,TGTGCCAGCAGTCTCAGAGTACAAGAGACCCAGTACTTC,CASSLRVQETQYF
TRBV5-6,TRBJ1-2,NA,NA,TGTGCCAGCAGCTTGGTCGGTCGGGTACCTAACTATGGCTACACCTTC,CASSLVGRVPNYGYTF
TRBV10-1,TRBJ2-7,NA,TRBD1,TGCGCCAGCAACAGGACAGGGGCGGGAGAGCAGTACTTC,CASNRTGAGEQYF
TRBV7-6,TRBJ2-7,NA,TRBD2,TGTGCCAGCAGCTTAGCGCGGGGGGGCGCCCAAGCCTACGAGCAGTACTTC,CASSLARGGAQAYEQYF
TRBV18,TRBJ1-2,NA,NA,TGTGCCAGCTCACCACAGGGAAAGAATGGCTACACCTTC,CASSPQGKNGYTF
TRBV7-8,TRBJ1-1,few,NA,TGTGCCAGCAGCCCGGGACACTCGAACACTGAAGCTTTCTTT,CASSPGHSNTEAFF
TRBV5-1,TRBJ1-5,NA,NA,TGCGCCAGCAGCTTGGGGGGCCAGAGCAATCAGCCCCAGCATTTT,CASSLGGQSNQPQHF
TRBV7-2,TRBJ2-6,NA,NA,TGTGCCAGCAGCCTCAGATACTCTGGGGCCAACGTCCTGACTTTC,CASSLRYSGANVLTF
TRBV29-1,TRBJ2-2,NA,TRBD2,TGCAGCGTTGCTAGCGGGAGGGCCGACACCGGGGAGCTGTTTTTT,CSVASGRADTGELFF